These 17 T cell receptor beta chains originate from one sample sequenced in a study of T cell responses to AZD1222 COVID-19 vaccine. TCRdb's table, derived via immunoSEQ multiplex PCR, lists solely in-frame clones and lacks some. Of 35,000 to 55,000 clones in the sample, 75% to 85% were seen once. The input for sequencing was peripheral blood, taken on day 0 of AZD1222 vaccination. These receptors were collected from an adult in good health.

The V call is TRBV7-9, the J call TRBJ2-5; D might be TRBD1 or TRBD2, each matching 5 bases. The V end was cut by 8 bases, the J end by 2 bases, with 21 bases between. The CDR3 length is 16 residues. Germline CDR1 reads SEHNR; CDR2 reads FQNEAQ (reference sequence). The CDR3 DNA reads TGTGCCAGCGGACAACCCGGGACCTCAGCTCAAGAGACCCAGTACTTC. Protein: CASGQPGTSAQETQYF.

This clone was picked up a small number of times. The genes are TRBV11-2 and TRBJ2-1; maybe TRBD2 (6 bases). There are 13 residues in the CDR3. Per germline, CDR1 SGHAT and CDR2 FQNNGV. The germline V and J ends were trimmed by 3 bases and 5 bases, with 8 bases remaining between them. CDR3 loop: CASSFGRHNEQFF. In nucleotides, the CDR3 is TGTGCCAGCAGCTTCGGGAGACACAATGAGCAGTTCTTC.

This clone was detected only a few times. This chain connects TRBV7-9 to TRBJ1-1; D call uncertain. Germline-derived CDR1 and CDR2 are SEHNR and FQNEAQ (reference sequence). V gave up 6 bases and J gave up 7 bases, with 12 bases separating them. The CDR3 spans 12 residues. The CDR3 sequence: CASSRAHLEAFF. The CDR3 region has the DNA TGTGCCAGCAGTAGGGCCCACCTTGAAGCTTTCTTT.

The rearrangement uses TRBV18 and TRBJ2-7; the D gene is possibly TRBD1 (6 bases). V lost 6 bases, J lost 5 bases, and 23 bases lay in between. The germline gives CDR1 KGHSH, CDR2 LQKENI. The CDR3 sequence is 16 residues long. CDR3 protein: CASSQTAGQSGNEQYF. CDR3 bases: TGTGCCAGCTCCCAAACCGCTGGACAGTCAGGGAACGAGCAGTACTTC.

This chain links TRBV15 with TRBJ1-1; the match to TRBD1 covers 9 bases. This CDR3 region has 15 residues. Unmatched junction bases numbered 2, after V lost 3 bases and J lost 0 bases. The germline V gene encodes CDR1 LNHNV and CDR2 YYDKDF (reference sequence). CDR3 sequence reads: CATSSRQGVNTEAFF. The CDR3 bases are TGTGCCACCAGCAGCCGACAGGGGGTGAACACTGAAGCTTTCTTT.

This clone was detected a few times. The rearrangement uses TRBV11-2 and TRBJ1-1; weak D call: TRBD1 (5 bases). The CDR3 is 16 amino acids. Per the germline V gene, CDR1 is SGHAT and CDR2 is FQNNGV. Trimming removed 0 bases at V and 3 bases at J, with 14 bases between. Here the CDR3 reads CASSLEWTKRDTEAFF. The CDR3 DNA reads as TGTGCCAGCAGCTTAGAGTGGACAAAGAGGGACACTGAAGCTTTCTTT.

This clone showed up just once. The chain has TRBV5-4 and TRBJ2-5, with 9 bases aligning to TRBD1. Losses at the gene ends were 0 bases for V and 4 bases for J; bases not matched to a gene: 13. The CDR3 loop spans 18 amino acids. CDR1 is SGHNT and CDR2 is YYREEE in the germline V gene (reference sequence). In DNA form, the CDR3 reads TGTGCCAGCAGCTTGGCCGGGACAGGGTATGGTTTAGGAGAGACCCAGTACTTC. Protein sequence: CASSLAGTGYGLGETQYF.

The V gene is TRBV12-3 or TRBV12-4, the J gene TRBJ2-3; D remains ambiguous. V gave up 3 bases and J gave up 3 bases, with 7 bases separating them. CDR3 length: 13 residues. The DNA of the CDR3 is TGTGCCAGCAGTTTCCAGACAACAGATACGCAGTATTTT. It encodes CASSFQTTDTQYF.

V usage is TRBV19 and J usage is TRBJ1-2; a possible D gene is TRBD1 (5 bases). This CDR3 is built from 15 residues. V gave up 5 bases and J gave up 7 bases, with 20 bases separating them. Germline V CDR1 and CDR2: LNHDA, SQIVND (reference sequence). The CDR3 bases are TGTGCCAGTAGTTTTGCCGGGGACCGAGGCGGTGGCTACACCTTC. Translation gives CASSFAGDRGGGYTF.

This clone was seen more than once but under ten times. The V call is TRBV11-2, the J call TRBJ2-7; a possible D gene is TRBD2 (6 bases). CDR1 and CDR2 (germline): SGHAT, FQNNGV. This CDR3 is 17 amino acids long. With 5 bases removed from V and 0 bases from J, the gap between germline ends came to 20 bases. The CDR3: CASSSLGTPISSYEQYF. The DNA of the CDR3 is TGTGCCAGCAGCAGCCTCGGGACTCCAATCAGCTCCTACGAGCAGTACTTC. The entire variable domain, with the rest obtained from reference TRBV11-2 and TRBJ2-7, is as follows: EAGVAQSPRYKIIEKRQSVAFWCNPISGHATLYWYQQILGQGPKLLIQFQNNGVVDDSQLPKDRFSAERLKGVDSTLKIQPAKLEDSAVYLCASSSLGTPISSYEQYFGPGTRLTVT.

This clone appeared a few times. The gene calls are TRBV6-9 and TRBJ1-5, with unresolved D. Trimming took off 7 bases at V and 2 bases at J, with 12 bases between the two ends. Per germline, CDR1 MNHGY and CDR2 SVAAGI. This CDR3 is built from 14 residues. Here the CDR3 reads CASTWFRGNQPQHF. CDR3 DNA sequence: TGTGCCAGCACATGGTTCCGGGGCAATCAGCCCCAGCATTTT.

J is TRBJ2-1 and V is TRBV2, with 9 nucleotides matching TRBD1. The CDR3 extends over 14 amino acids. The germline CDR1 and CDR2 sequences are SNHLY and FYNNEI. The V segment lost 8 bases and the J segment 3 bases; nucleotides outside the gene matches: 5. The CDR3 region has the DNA TGTGCCAGCGTGGGGACAGGGAACTACAATGAGCAGTTCTTC. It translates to CASVGTGNYNEQFF.

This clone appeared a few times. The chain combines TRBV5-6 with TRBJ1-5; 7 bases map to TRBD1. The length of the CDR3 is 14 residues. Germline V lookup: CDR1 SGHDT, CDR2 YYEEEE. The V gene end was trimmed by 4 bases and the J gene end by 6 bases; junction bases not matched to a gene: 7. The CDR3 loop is CASSGGGAGQPQHF. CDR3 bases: TGTGCCAGCAGCGGAGGGGGCGCGGGTCAGCCCCAGCATTTT.

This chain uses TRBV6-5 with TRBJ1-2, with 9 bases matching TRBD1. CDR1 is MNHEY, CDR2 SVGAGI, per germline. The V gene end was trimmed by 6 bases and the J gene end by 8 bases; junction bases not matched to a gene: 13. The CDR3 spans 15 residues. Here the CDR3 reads CASSTSPRTGEGYTF. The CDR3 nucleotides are TGTGCCAGCAGCACCTCCCCAAGGACAGGGGAAGGCTACACCTTC.

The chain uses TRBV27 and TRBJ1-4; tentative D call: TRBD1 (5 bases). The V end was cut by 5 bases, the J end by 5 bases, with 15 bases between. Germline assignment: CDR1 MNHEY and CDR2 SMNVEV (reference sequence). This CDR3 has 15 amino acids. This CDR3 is CASSRNSWGNEKLFF. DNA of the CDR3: TGTGCCAGCAGTAGAAACAGTTGGGGGAATGAAAAACTGTTTTTT. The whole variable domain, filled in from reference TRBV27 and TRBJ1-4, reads EAQVTQNPRYLITVTGKKLTVTCSQNMNHEYMSWYRQDPGLGLRQIYYSMNVEVTDKGDVPEGYKVSRKEKRNFPLILESPSPNQTSLYFCASSRNSWGNEKLFFGSGTQLSVL.

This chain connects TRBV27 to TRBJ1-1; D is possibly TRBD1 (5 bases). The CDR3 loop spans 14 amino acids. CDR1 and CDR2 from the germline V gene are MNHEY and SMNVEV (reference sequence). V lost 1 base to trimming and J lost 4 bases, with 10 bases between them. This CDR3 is CASSLLAGGTEAFF. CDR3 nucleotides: TGTGCCAGCAGTTTATTAGCCGGGGGCACTGAAGCTTTCTTT.

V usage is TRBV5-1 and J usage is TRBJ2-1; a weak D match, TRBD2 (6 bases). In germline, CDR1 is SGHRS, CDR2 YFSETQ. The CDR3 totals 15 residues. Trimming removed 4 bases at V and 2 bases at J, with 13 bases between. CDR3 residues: CASSLLAQTYNEQFF. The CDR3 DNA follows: TGCGCCAGCAGCCTACTAGCTCAGACCTACAATGAGCAGTTCTTC.